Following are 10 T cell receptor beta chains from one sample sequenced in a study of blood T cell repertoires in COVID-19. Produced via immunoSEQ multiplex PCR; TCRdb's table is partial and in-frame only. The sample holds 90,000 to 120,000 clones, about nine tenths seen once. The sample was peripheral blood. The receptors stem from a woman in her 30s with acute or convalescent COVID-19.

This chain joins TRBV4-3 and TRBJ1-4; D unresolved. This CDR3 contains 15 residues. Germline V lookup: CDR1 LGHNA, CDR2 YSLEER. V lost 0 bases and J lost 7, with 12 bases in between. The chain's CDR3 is CASSQDFGVREKLFF. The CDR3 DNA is TGCGCCAGCAGCCAAGATTTCGGGGTCCGTGAAAAACTGTTTTTT.

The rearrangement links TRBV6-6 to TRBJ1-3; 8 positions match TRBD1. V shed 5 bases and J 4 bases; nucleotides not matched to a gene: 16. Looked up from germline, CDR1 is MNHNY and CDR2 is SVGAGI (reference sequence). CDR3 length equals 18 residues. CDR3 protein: CASSPDRVSAMSGNTIYF. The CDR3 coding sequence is TGTGCCAGCAGTCCGGACAGGGTTAGTGCGATGTCCGGAAACACCATATATTTT.

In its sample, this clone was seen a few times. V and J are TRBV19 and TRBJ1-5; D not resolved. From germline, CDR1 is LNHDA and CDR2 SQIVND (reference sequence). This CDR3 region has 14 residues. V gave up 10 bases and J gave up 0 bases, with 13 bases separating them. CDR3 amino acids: CATAKSVSNQPQHF. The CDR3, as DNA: TGTGCCACCGCAAAGAGTGTTAGCAATCAGCCCCAGCATTTT.

Here the CDR3 reads CASSPAGVLSTNYGYTF. The CDR3 coding sequence is TGTGCCAGCAGTCCGGCGGGGGTTTTGTCTACTAACTATGGCTACACCTTC. The rearrangement joins TRBV6-6 to TRBJ1-2, with D possibly being TRBD1 (5 bases). V was clipped by 5 bases and J by 0 bases, with 19 bases between them. The germline gives CDR1 MNHNY, CDR2 SVGAGI (reference sequence). The CDR3 length is 17 residues.

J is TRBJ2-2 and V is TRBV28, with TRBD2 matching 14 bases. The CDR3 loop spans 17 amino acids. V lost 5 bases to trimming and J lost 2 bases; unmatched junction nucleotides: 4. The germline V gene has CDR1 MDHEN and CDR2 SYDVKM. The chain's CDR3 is CASSTGLAGGNTGELFF. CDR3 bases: TGTGCCAGCAGTACAGGACTAGCGGGGGGCAACACCGGGGAGCTGTTTTTT.

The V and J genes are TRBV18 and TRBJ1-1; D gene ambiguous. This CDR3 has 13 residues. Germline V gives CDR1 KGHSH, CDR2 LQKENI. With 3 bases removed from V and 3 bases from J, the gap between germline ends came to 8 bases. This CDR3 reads CASSPKPDTEAFF. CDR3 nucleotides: TGTGCCAGCTCACCTAAGCCGGACACTGAAGCTTTCTTT.

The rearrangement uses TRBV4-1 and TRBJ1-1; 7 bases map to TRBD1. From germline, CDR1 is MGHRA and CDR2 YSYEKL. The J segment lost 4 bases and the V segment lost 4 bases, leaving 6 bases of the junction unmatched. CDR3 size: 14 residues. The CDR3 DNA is TGCGCCAGCAGCCTCATGACAGGGAGCACTGAAGCTTTCTTT. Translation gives CASSLMTGSTEAFF.

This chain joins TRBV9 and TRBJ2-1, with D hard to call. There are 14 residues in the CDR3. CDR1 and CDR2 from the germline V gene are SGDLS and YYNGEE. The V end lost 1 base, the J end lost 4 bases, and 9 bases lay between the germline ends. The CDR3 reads CASSVTSSYNEQFF. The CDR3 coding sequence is TGTGCCAGCAGCGTAACATCCTCATACAATGAGCAGTTCTTC.

Written as DNA, the CDR3 is TGTGCCAGCAGCCAAGATGGGCAGGGATTCGCTGGAAACACCATATATTTT. Protein: CASSQDGQGFAGNTIYF. The chain employs TRBV3-1 (or the pseudogene TRBV3-2) and TRBJ1-3; possible D gene TRBD1, 5 bases. V was cut by 0 bases and J by 2 bases, with 14 bases left in between. The CDR3 has 17 amino acids. Looked up from germline, CDR1 is LGHDT and CDR2 is YNNKEL (reference sequence).

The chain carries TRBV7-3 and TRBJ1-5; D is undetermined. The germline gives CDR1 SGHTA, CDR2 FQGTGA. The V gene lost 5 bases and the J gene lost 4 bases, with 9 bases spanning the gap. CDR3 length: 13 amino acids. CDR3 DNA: TGTGCCAGCAGCCGCGCGCCAAATCAGCCCCAGCATTTT. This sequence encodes CASSRAPNQPQHF.